The clone carrying this T cell receptor beta chain showed up just a few times. What it binds is not known. The data were taken from a study of T cell repertoires in cytomegalovirus infection. Whole-study findings and limits: HLA-C-restricted CMV-specific TCR beta clonotypes prevailed in the ex vivo response. Identification of carriers of CMV plus the relevant HLA was performed using cumulative public TCR beta family frequency.

Germline lookup yields CDR1 MNHEY and CDR2 SVGAGI. The CDR3 loop spans 13 amino acids. V lost 0 bases and J 7 bases, leaving 7 bases between the germline ends. TCRdb called the reads again in MiXCR, with one record for every CDR3 protein. This sample yields 650,000 to 900,000 distinct CDR3 sequences, of which approximately 32% are seen a single time; around 12% belongs to the top ten. This TCR came from a human donor in good health (CMV status not recorded). Some clones in this sample may be carry-over from other donors' samples. The sequencing used cultured CD8+ T cells from PBMCs, collected from culture after CMV antigen stimulation. The rearrangement links TRBV6-5 to TRBJ2-1, with D hard to call. In DNA, the CDR3 is TGTGCCAGCAGTTACTCGAAGGTAAATGAGCAGTTCTTC. Residues: CASSYSKVNEQFF.